This T cell receptor beta chain came from a study of CD8+ T cells in alopecia areata. RNA, once extracted, was reverse transcribed into cDNA for use as the sequencing template. Assay: immunoSEQ multiplex PCR; the TCRdb copy retains only in-frame clones and omits some. The table records around 170,000 clones, approximately 49% of them present only once. Treatment given: oral pan-JAK inhibitor, 5-10 mg twice daily. Trimming removed 5 bases from V and 0 bases from J; junction bases left unmatched: 5. Germline lookup yields CDR1 SGHDT and CDR2 YYEEEE. The CDR3 loop spans 15 amino acids. The source of this sequence is a human donor with alopecia areata. The sequencing here drew on CD8+ T cells sorted from blood, taken between weeks 51 and 52, from a patient treated with tofacitinib. The chain recombines TRBV5-6 with TRBJ1-1; TRBD1 matches 9 bases. This chain's CDR3 is CASRAGTGMNTEAFF. DNA of the CDR3: TGTGCCAGCAGGGCCGGGACAGGGATGAACACTGAAGCTTTCTTT.